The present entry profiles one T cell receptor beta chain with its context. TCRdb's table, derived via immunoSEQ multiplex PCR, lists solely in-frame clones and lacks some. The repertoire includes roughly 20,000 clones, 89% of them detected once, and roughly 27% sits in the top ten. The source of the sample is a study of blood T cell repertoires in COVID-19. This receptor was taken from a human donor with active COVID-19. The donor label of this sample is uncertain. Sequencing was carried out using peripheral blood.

CDR3 bases: TGTGCCAGCAGCTTACCGGGAGGAAGCTACGAGCAGTACTTC. Its protein product is CASSLPGGSYEQYF. This chain uses TRBV7-9 with TRBJ2-7, with 7 bases matching TRBD2. CDR1 is SEHNR, CDR2 FQNEAQ, per germline (reference sequence). V was clipped by 2 bases and J by 3 bases; unmatched bases: 4. The CDR3 length is 14 residues.